The present T cell receptor (beta chain) was sequenced within a study of identical twins. Points from the study as a whole: Abundant beta clonotypes from cord blood had fewer insertions, unlike memory repertoires, which showed none. Models, which agreed with sharing between unrelated individuals, nonetheless underestimated the out-of-frame TCR alpha sharing seen in monozygotic twins.

The CDR3 runs to 16 residues. V lost 0 bases and J 0 bases, leaving 10 bases between the germline ends. The V gene's germline CDR1 is LNHNV and CDR2 YYDKDF (reference sequence). TCRdb ran MiXCR on the 5' RACE reads and lists one entry per CDR3 protein. The sample records about 480,000 distinct CDR3 sequences, more than 13% being singletons. A word on this clonotype: Its antigen remains unidentified.

The same sample was also studied in work on yellow fever vaccine responses in identical twins.

The source of this sequence is a young woman in good health. The chain carries TRBV15 and TRBJ2-3; unclear D gene. Sequences were obtained from CD4+ T cells sorted from blood. The CDR3 DNA reads TGTGCCACCAGCAGAGATTCCGGGTCAAGCACAGATACGCAGTATTTT. Protein product: CATSRDSGSSTDTQYF.